The text below deals with one T cell receptor beta chain. What antigen it recognizes has not been identified. No base quality information exists; no much larger clone differs at one position. The data belong to a study of blood T cell repertoires in COVID-19 (dated by TCRdb to between 2020 and 2021). Regarding the complete study: Samples covering the acute and convalescent phases of COVID-19 were provided by collaborators in the United States, Italy and Spain. Where HLA class I and class II types were available, the types were taken from metadata supplied by the sample provider, not from assay-based typing. Samples were obtained from the ongoing ImmuneRACE study (first 160 participants) and from 1,200 or so subjects provided by 6 global collaborators. Nearly every sample came with metadata listing a de-identified subject ID, COVID-19 status, age in years and sex. A freely available public database, intended as a resource for researchers studying the immune response to SARS-CoV-2, is where the repertoires were released. The material from the prospective study consisted of cDNA or gDNA derived from T cells, B-cell-depleted T cells, or PBMCs. The dataset comprised deeply sampled blood TCRbeta repertoires from subjects exposed to, actively infected with, or recovered from COVID-19. General findings and caveats noted by the study authors: The quantity of clinical and demographic metadata differed by source and by participant and was supplied without curation.

TCRbeta CDR3 regions were amplified from genomic DNA using the immunoSEQ Assay, a bias-controlled multiplex PCR. Concerning the study's data processing: Nucleated cell counts per sample were estimated from amplification of reference gene primers within the assay. To quantify the absolute abundance of each unique TCRbeta CDR3 rearrangement, sequence reads were collapsed and filtered. Productive Simpson clonality was computed per sample as the square root of Simpson's diversity index over productive rearrangements. Imported from immuneACCESS, the table was reduced by TCRdb to in-frame sequences with V and J called. These copies leave out some clones; in studies compared against another copy, an unresolved V gene accounts for under half, and the cause of the remainder is not known. V and J calls and clone size are copied from that table; D and trimming were computed from the DNA. In this sample the table shows about 150,000 clones, approximately 80% of which occur a single time. The ten top clones hold 5.5% to 8% of the sample.

Whole blood was collected in K2EDTA tubes by collaborating institutions according to the institutions' own protocols. Collaborator samples were shipped for TCRbeta analysis as frozen whole blood, isolated PBMCs, or DNA extracted from either sample type. The sequencing input was peripheral blood. This receptor was taken from a woman between 45 and 60 years old in a cohort sampled during active or convalescent COVID-19.

The CDR3 region: CASSYSPGQGVKTQYF. The DNA reads TGTGCCAGCAGTTACTCACCGGGACAGGGGGTAAAGACCCAGTACTTC. The chain uses TRBV6-5 and TRBJ2-5, with TRBD1 identical over 11 junction bases. From V the trimming removes 0 bases and from J it removes 6 bases, while the gene matches leave 6 bases of the junction unaccounted for. Counted from cysteine to phenylalanine, this CDR3 has 16 amino acids. Left in the record is the CDR3 DNA by itself, 48 bases read in frame from the first base. The germline V gene encodes CDR1 MNHEY and CDR2 SVGAGI.